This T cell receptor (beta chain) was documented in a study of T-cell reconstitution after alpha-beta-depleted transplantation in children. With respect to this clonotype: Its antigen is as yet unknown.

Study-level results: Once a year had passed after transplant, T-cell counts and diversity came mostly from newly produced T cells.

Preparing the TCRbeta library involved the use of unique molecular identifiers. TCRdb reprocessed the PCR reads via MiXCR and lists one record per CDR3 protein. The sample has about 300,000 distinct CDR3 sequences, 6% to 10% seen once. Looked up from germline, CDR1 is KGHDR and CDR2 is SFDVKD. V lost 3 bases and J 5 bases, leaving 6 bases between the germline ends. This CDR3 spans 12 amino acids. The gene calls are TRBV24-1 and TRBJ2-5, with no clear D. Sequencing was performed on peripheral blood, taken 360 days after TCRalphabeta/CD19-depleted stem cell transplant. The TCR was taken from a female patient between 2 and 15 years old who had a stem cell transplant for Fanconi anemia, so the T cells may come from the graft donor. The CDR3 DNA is TGTGCCACCAGTGATCCCGGGGAGACCCAGTACTTC. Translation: CATSDPGETQYF.